This passage covers 19 T cell receptor beta chains from one sample sequenced in a study of shared clonotypes between healthy human individuals. Here immunoSEQ multiplex PCR was the method, and the copy in TCRdb shows in-frame clones only, minus some. The table lists approximately 2.4 million clones, 95% of them singletons. Sequenced sample: naive CD4+ T cells sorted from blood. Subset in this sample: CD45RA+ positively selected. The receptors stem from a man aged 18 to 35 in good health.

V and J are TRBV5-6 and TRBJ2-1, with 12 bases lining up with TRBD2. Per the germline V gene, CDR1 is SGHDT and CDR2 is YYEEEE. The ends lost 5 bases at V and 0 bases at J; junction bases unmatched: 12. The CDR3 sequence is 19 residues long. Here the CDR3 reads CASSYHSGTSGFSYNEQFF. The CDR3 DNA is TGTGCCAGCAGTTACCACTCGGGGACTAGCGGGTTCTCCTACAATGAGCAGTTCTTC.

The rearrangement links TRBV7-2 to TRBJ2-1; 7 nucleotides match TRBD2. The CDR3 consists of 16 residues. Germline-derived CDR1 and CDR2 are SGHTA and FQGNSA. The V and J ends lost 4 bases and 0 bases, in that order; junction bases with no gene match: 6. For the CDR3, the DNA is TGTGCCAGCAGCTACGCCAGGACTAGCTCCTACAATGAGCAGTTCTTC. This gives the protein CASSYARTSSYNEQFF.

The rearrangement joins TRBV7-2 to TRBJ2-4, with 11 bases identical to TRBD2. CDR1 and CDR2 from the germline V gene are SGHTA and FQGNSA. This CDR3 is 18 amino acids long. Trimming cost V 5 bases and J 4 bases; bases outside gene matches: 13. CDR3: CASSPSGGQGTKKNIQYF. CDR3 nucleotide sequence: TGTGCCAGCAGCCCTAGCGGGGGGCAGGGAACCAAAAAAAACATTCAGTACTTC.

The chain joins TRBV30 to TRBJ2-5; D possibly corresponds to TRBD1 (7 bases). The CDR3 spans 15 residues. Germline CDR1 is GTSNPN and CDR2 is SVGIG (reference sequence). V was pared by 0 bases and J by 7 bases, with 18 bases between. CDR3 sequence (DNA): TGTGCCTGGAGTGTCCTAGCGAGGCAGGGGGGGACCCAGTACTTC. This codes for CAWSVLARQGGTQYF.

The rearrangement joins TRBV2 to TRBJ2-1; 10 nucleotides line up with TRBD2. Germline-derived CDR1 and CDR2 are SNHLY and FYNNEI. This CDR3 is built from 15 residues. Unmatched junction bases numbered 6, after V lost 6 bases and J lost 4 bases. The CDR3 coding sequence is TGTGCCAGCAGGATGCTAGCGGGGGCATACAATGAGCAGTTCTTC. This gives the protein CASRMLAGAYNEQFF.

The chain has TRBV10-3 and TRBJ2-4, with 9 nucleotides matching TRBD2. Trimming took 0 bases from V and 5 from J; bases not matched to a gene: 5. CDR1 is ENHRY, CDR2 SYGVKD, per germline. The CDR3 totals 16 residues. CDR3 sequence reads: CAISESGSGGENIQYF. The CDR3 DNA sequence: TGTGCCATCAGTGAGTCGGGTAGCGGGGGAGAAAACATTCAGTACTTC.

The chain couples TRBV5-6 to TRBJ2-5; D not resolved. V was cut by 1 base and J by 5 bases, with 6 bases left in between. The CDR3 loop spans 12 amino acids. Germline V gene sequence: CDR1 SGHDT, CDR2 YYEEEE. CDR3 sequence: CASSLWRETQYF. CDR3 sequence (DNA): TGTGCCAGCAGCTTGTGGCGTGAGACCCAGTACTTC.

The chain links TRBV5-1 to TRBJ2-1; 11 bases align to TRBD2. The V segment lost 4 bases and the J segment 6 bases; nucleotides outside the gene matches: 6. The germline V gene encodes CDR1 SGHRS and CDR2 YFSETQ. This CDR3 is 15 amino acids long. The chain's CDR3 is CASSRLAGNTNEQFF. The CDR3 DNA reads TGCGCCAGCAGCCGACTAGCGGGAAACACCAATGAGCAGTTCTTC.

V is TRBV5-1 and J is TRBJ1-4; D is ambiguous. With 0 bases removed from V and 0 bases from J, the gap between germline ends came to 6 bases. This CDR3 spans 15 amino acids. Germline V gives CDR1 SGHRS, CDR2 YFSETQ. The DNA for the CDR3 is TGCGCCAGCAGCTTGGTGGGAACAACTAATGAAAAACTGTTTTTT. It specifies CASSLVGTTNEKLFF.

This chain joins TRBV15 and TRBJ1-4; D ambiguous. The CDR3 length is 16 residues. Trimming pared 4 bases from V and 3 bases from J, leaving 15 bases between. Per the germline V gene, CDR1 is LNHNV and CDR2 is YYDKDF (reference sequence). The CDR3 here is CATSTSARAANEKLFF. The CDR3 DNA is TGTGCCACCAGCACCTCGGCTAGGGCGGCTAATGAAAAACTGTTTTTT.

The gene calls are TRBV18 and TRBJ2-4, with D unclear. V dropped 3 bases and J dropped 0 bases, with 12 bases sitting between them. The CDR3 is 16 amino acids. The germline V gene encodes CDR1 KGHSH and CDR2 LQKENI. The CDR3 spells CASSPLDGLAKNIQYF. CDR3 nucleotides: TGTGCCAGCTCACCCCTCGACGGGTTAGCCAAAAACATTCAGTACTTC.

The chain has TRBV18 and TRBJ2-7; D might be TRBD1 (6 bases). Germline CDR1 reads KGHSH; CDR2 reads LQKENI. CDR3 length: 13 residues. Trimming left V 6 bases short and J 4 bases short, with 13 bases between. The CDR3 sequence: CASSFQQGYEQYF. CDR3 coding DNA: TGTGCCAGCTCCTTCCAACAGGGTTACGAGCAGTACTTC.

On this clone itself: At one end the junction does not follow the germline gene, possibly because of a read error. The V and J genes are TRBV10-3 and TRBJ2-7, with 8 bases fitting TRBD1. In germline, CDR1 is ENHRY, CDR2 SYGVKD. The CDR3 length is 12 residues. CDR3 DNA: TGTGCCACTTCCGTCTCACCGGGACAGGACATCTTC. Amino acid sequence: CATSVSPGQDIF.

The chain joins TRBV5-1 to TRBJ2-7; 7 nucleotides line up with TRBD2. CDR3 length equals 14 residues. The trim removed 0 bases at V and 3 bases at J, leaving 3 bases unmatched. Germline values: CDR1 SGHRS, CDR2 YFSETQ. In DNA, the CDR3 is TGCGCCAGCAGCTTGGAAGGGACTAACTACGAGCAGTACTTC. It codes for CASSLEGTNYEQYF.

In the case of this clone: The same CDR3 is also encoded by other DNA sequences in this sample. CDR3 DNA: TGTGCCAGCTCACCGGCAGGGCCTACCGGGGAGCTGTTTTTT. Protein: CASSPAGPTGELFF. The chain uses TRBV18 and TRBJ2-2, with D perhaps TRBD1 (5 bases). From germline, CDR1 is KGHSH and CDR2 LQKENI. The CDR3 consists of 14 residues. V lost 3 bases and J lost 5, with 10 bases in between.

A remark on this clone: At the DNA level, this CDR3 is encoded by other sequences in the same sample as well. J is TRBJ1-1 and V is TRBV6-5; unclear D gene. Germline V gene lookup returns CDR1 MNHEY and CDR2 SVGAGI. Trimming pared 6 bases from V and 0 bases from J, leaving 8 bases between. The CDR3 totals 13 residues. CDR3 DNA sequence: TGTGCCAGCAGGGGTACAGTGAACACTGAAGCTTTCTTT. This sequence encodes CASRGTVNTEAFF.

In DNA form, the CDR3 reads TGTGCCAGCTCACCACTTTCCGGACTAGCGGGAGGGATCACAGATACGCAGTATTTT. Amino acid sequence: CASSPLSGLAGGITDTQYF. This rearrangement joins TRBV18 to TRBJ2-3; 15 bases line up with TRBD2. Germline CDR1 is KGHSH and CDR2 is LQKENI. The CDR3 totals 19 residues. Trimming at V came to 1 base and at J to 2 bases, leaving 7 bases not matched to a gene.

Points on this clone: In the same sample, other DNA sequences code for this CDR3. The V gene is TRBV5-1, the J gene TRBJ2-1, with 8 nucleotides matching TRBD1. There are 15 residues in the CDR3. V gave up 0 bases and J gave up 7 bases; unmatched junction bases: 6. The germline V gene encodes CDR1 SGHRS and CDR2 YFSETQ. CDR3 sequence: CASSLGQGAFNEQFF. The CDR3 DNA sequence: TGCGCCAGCAGCTTGGGGCAGGGGGCTTTTAATGAGCAGTTCTTC. The full variable domain, rest sourced from reference TRBV5-1 and TRBJ2-1, is KAGVTQTPRYLIKTRGQQVTLSCSPISGHRSVSWYQQTPGQGLQFLFEYFSETQRNKGNFPGRFSGRQFSNSRSEMNVSTLELGDSALYLCASSLGQGAFNEQFFGPGTRLTVL.

The chain employs TRBV6-4 and TRBJ1-4; D is perhaps TRBD1 (5 bases). This CDR3 has 19 amino acids. Per germline, CDR1 MRHNA and CDR2 SNTAGT. V dropped 0 bases and J dropped 2 bases, with 19 bases sitting between them. CDR3 loop: CASSDSSPQGRKTNEKLFF. DNA for the CDR3: TGTGCCAGCAGTGACTCTAGTCCCCAGGGTAGGAAGACTAATGAAAAACTGTTTTTT.